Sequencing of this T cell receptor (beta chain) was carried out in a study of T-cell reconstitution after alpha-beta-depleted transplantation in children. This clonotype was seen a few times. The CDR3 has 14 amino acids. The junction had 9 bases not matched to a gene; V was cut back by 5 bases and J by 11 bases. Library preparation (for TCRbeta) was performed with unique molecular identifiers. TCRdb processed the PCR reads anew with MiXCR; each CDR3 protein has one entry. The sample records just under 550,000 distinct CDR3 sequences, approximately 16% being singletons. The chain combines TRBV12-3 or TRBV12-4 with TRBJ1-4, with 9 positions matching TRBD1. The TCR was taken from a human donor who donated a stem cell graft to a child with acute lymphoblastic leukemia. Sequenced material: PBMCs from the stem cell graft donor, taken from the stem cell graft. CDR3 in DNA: TGTGCCAGCAGTACCGGGACAGGGCCGATGAAACTGTTTTTT. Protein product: CASSTGTGPMKLFF.